This is a list of T cell receptor beta chains from one sample in a study of blood T cell repertoires in COVID-19. The repertoire was sequenced with immunoSEQ multiplex PCR; TCRdb's copy has only in-frame clones and lacks some. Of over 110,000 clones listed, about 70% are singletons. Source material: peripheral blood. All receptors derive from a man at least 80 years old with acute or convalescent COVID-19. Each CDR3 is given with its conserved first and last residue. D genes are given only for firm matches. The size field is filled for only some rows; it gives once, few, many or a size class.

j_call: TRBJ1-2; d_call: TRBD1; clone_size: -; v_call: TRBV11-2; cdr3_nt: TGTGCCAGCAGTAACCCGGGACAGGGTTCCTATGGCTACACCTTC; cdr3_aa: CASSNPGQGSYGYTF
j_call: TRBJ2-7; d_call: -; clone_size: -; v_call: TRBV28; cdr3_nt: TGTGCCAGCTTAAGTCCGGACAGTTCCTACGAGCAGTACTTC; cdr3_aa: CASLSPDSSYEQYF
j_call: TRBJ2-4; d_call: TRBD1; clone_size: -; v_call: TRBV24-1; cdr3_nt: TGTGCCACCAGTGACCCCGGACAGGAAAACATTCAGTACTTC; cdr3_aa: CATSDPGQENIQYF
j_call: TRBJ2-7; d_call: TRBD1; clone_size: -; v_call: TRBV4-1; cdr3_nt: TGCGCCAGCAGCCAAGGATCTCAGTGGACAGGGTCCTACGAGCAGTACTTC; cdr3_aa: CASSQGSQWTGSYEQYF
j_call: TRBJ2-7; d_call: -; clone_size: -; v_call: TRBV27; cdr3_nt: TGTGCCAGCAGTCCAGGGGTCCGACTAGAGCAGTACTTC; cdr3_aa: CASSPGVRLEQYF
j_call: TRBJ1-6; d_call: -; clone_size: -; v_call: TRBV2; cdr3_nt: TGTGCCAGCACTTACTACCCCTATAATTCACCCCTCCACTTT; cdr3_aa: CASTYYPYNSPLHF
j_call: TRBJ2-7; d_call: -; clone_size: -; v_call: TRBV4-2; cdr3_nt: TGTGCCAGCAGCTTCGGCCTTTATGGGAGGTACGAGCAGTACTTC; cdr3_aa: CASSFGLYGRYEQYF
j_call: TRBJ2-1; d_call: TRBD2; clone_size: -; v_call: TRBV2; cdr3_nt: TGTGCCAGCCGAGGTGGCGGGGGGGCGGTCAATGAGCAGTTCTTC; cdr3_aa: CASRGGGGAVNEQFF
j_call: TRBJ2-7; d_call: TRBD1; clone_size: -; v_call: TRBV6-6; cdr3_nt: TGTGCCAGCAGTACCCGGGACAGCTCCTACGAGCAGTACTTC; cdr3_aa: CASSTRDSSYEQYF
j_call: TRBJ2-3; d_call: -; clone_size: -; v_call: TRBV6-4; cdr3_nt: TGTGCCAGCAGTCCGACCGAGGCATCGGATACGCAGTATTTT; cdr3_aa: CASSPTEASDTQYF
j_call: TRBJ1-2; d_call: -; clone_size: many; v_call: TRBV28; cdr3_nt: TGTGCCAGCATAGACGGGGGGGACCGGTATGGCTACACCTTC; cdr3_aa: CASIDGGDRYGYTF
j_call: TRBJ2-5; d_call: TRBD1; clone_size: -; v_call: TRBV3-1/TRBV3-2; cdr3_nt: TGTGCCAGCAGCCAAGACGGGACAGGGGGGTCGGGGGGCTCCGGGACCCAGTACTTC; cdr3_aa: CASSQDGTGGSGGSGTQYF
j_call: TRBJ2-3; d_call: -; clone_size: few; v_call: TRBV30; cdr3_nt: TGTGCCTGGAGTAGTTCGGGGGTAGATACGCAGTATTTT; cdr3_aa: CAWSSSGVDTQYF
j_call: TRBJ2-4; d_call: TRBD2; clone_size: -; v_call: TRBV11-2; cdr3_nt: TGTGCCAGCAGCTTGGGAGGGCGGGGGGTCAGAGCCAAAAACATTCAGTACTTC; cdr3_aa: CASSLGGRGVRAKNIQYF
j_call: TRBJ2-1; d_call: TRBD2; clone_size: -; v_call: TRBV13; cdr3_nt: TGTGCCAGCAGCCCACTAGCGGGGGGCGGGAATGAGCAGTTCTTC; cdr3_aa: CASSPLAGGGNEQFF
j_call: TRBJ2-3; d_call: TRBD2; clone_size: -; v_call: TRBV4-1; cdr3_nt: TGCGCCAGCAGCTTGACCGGAGCGGGGGCCGACACAGATACGCAGTATTTT; cdr3_aa: CASSLTGAGADTDTQYF
j_call: TRBJ1-2; d_call: TRBD1; clone_size: -; v_call: TRBV5-1; cdr3_nt: TGCGCCAGCAGCCGGGACAGGGGTTATGGCTACACCTTC; cdr3_aa: CASSRDRGYGYTF
j_call: TRBJ2-6; d_call: -; clone_size: -; v_call: TRBV27; cdr3_nt: TGTGCCAGCAGCCTGAGCTCTGGGGCCAACGTCCTGACTTTC; cdr3_aa: CASSLSSGANVLTF
j_call: TRBJ2-7; d_call: -; clone_size: -; v_call: TRBV7-2; cdr3_nt: TGTGCCAGCAGTCTGACCGCAGGGTTTTACGAGCAGTACTTC; cdr3_aa: CASSLTAGFYEQYF
j_call: TRBJ2-5; d_call: -; clone_size: few; v_call: TRBV15; cdr3_nt: TGTGCCACCAGCAGAGATGGCCCAGAGACCCAGTACTTC; cdr3_aa: CATSRDGPETQYF
j_call: TRBJ2-5; d_call: TRBD1; clone_size: few; v_call: TRBV5-1; cdr3_nt: TGCGCCAGCAGCCTGGGACAGGGGGAGGGAGAGACCCAGTACTTC; cdr3_aa: CASSLGQGEGETQYF
j_call: TRBJ2-1; d_call: TRBD2; clone_size: -; v_call: TRBV7-3; cdr3_nt: TGTGCCAGCAGCTGGGGGGGTAATGAGCAGTTCTTC; cdr3_aa: CASSWGGNEQFF
j_call: TRBJ2-3; d_call: TRBD1; clone_size: -; v_call: TRBV7-3; cdr3_nt: TGTGCCAGCAGCCCGCGGGACAGGGGGACAGATACGCAGTATTTT; cdr3_aa: CASSPRDRGTDTQYF
j_call: TRBJ2-6; d_call: TRBD1; clone_size: -; v_call: TRBV5-4; cdr3_nt: TGTGCCTATACACCGGGACAGGCTGCTGGGGCCAACGTCCTGACTTTC; cdr3_aa: CAYTPGQAAGANVLTF
j_call: TRBJ1-2; d_call: TRBD1; clone_size: once; v_call: TRBV7-2; cdr3_nt: TGTGCCAGCAGCCGGGACAGAGCTAACTATGGCTACACCTTC; cdr3_aa: CASSRDRANYGYTF
j_call: TRBJ1-1; d_call: -; clone_size: -; v_call: TRBV18; cdr3_nt: TGTGCCAGCTCCCCTACTTTTGGGAACACTGAAGCTTTCTTT; cdr3_aa: CASSPTFGNTEAFF
j_call: TRBJ1-1; d_call: -; clone_size: -; v_call: TRBV5-1; cdr3_nt: TGCGCCAGCAGCCCCGACGGGGGGCTATTGACCACTGAAGCTTTCTTT; cdr3_aa: CASSPDGGLLTTEAFF
j_call: TRBJ2-7; d_call: TRBD1; clone_size: -; v_call: TRBV5-1; cdr3_nt: TGCGCCAGCAGCGCCGGGACAGGGGGATCCCACGAGCAGTACTTC; cdr3_aa: CASSAGTGGSHEQYF
j_call: TRBJ2-7; d_call: -; clone_size: -; v_call: TRBV7-2; cdr3_nt: TGTGCCAGCAGTTGGGCCAGGGGAGAGGGCGAGCAGTACTTC; cdr3_aa: CASSWARGEGEQYF
j_call: TRBJ1-5; d_call: -; clone_size: -; v_call: TRBV7-8; cdr3_nt: TGTGCCAGCAGCCCATTCCGAGGGCGCAGCAATCAGCCCCAGCATTTT; cdr3_aa: CASSPFRGRSNQPQHF
j_call: TRBJ2-7; d_call: TRBD1; clone_size: -; v_call: TRBV7-9; cdr3_nt: TGTGCCAGCAGCCACAGGGGTACGAGCTCCTACGAGCAGTACTTC; cdr3_aa: CASSHRGTSSYEQYF
j_call: TRBJ1-1; d_call: -; clone_size: few; v_call: TRBV20-1; cdr3_nt: TGCAGTGTCATCGGGAACACTGAAGCTTTCTTT; cdr3_aa: CSVIGNTEAFF
j_call: TRBJ1-2; d_call: -; clone_size: -; v_call: TRBV29-1; cdr3_nt: TGCAGCGTTGAGGCGGGGGGCTACACCTTC; cdr3_aa: CSVEAGGYTF
j_call: TRBJ2-7; d_call: -; clone_size: -; v_call: TRBV5-5; cdr3_nt: TGTGCCAGCAGCTTGCCAGGGCAACGCTACGAGCAGTACTTC; cdr3_aa: CASSLPGQRYEQYF
j_call: TRBJ2-5; d_call: -; clone_size: -; v_call: TRBV19; cdr3_nt: TGTGCCAGTAGCCGGGACTCAGAGACCCAGTACTTC; cdr3_aa: CASSRDSETQYF
j_call: TRBJ1-2; d_call: -; clone_size: -; v_call: TRBV6-1; cdr3_nt: TGTGCCAGCAGTGACGCGACAGCTAACTATGGCTACACCTTC; cdr3_aa: CASSDATANYGYTF
j_call: TRBJ1-1; d_call: TRBD1; clone_size: few; v_call: TRBV5-4; cdr3_nt: TGTGCCAGCAGAAGGGACAGCACCACTAAGATACCTGAAGCTTTCTTT; cdr3_aa: CASRRDSTTKIPEAFF
j_call: TRBJ2-6; d_call: -; clone_size: -; v_call: TRBV4-3; cdr3_nt: TGCGCCAGCAGCCAAGAGGGGCGTAGCTCTGGGGCCAACGTCCTGACTTTC; cdr3_aa: CASSQEGRSSGANVLTF